The 25 T cell receptor beta chains given below trace back to one sample, sequenced in a study of sequential checkpoint blockade in melanoma. The treatment denotes: randomized to nivolumab then ipilimumab (arm A) or the reverse (arm B). This table comes from immunoSEQ multiplex PCR, and its TCRdb copy is limited to in-frame clones, with some not included. This sample has about 10,000 clones, with over 75% found just once. The sequences come from CD8+ T cells sorted from blood (inferred from file names), collected from a patient given nivolumab and ipilimumab in sequence. These receptors originate from a human donor with melanoma.

The chain links TRBV28 to TRBJ2-5; D is perhaps TRBD1 (6 bases). The tail of the sequence fits TRBJ2-7 better, so the J call may be wrong. CDR1 is MDHEN, CDR2 SYDVKM, per germline. The CDR3 has 16 residues. The DNA for the CDR3 is TGTGCCAGCAGTTTATTCGGGGACATCCTTACCTACGAGCAGTACTTC. The encoded protein is CASSLFGDILTYEQYF.

The rearrangement links TRBV2 to TRBJ1-2; 7 nucleotides agree with TRBD1. Germline CDR1 reads SNHLY; CDR2 reads FYNNEI. The CDR3 covers 16 residues. V gave up 3 bases and J gave up 4 bases; unmatched junction bases: 11. The CDR3 nucleotides read TGTGCCAGCAGTGACCCTCCGGGACAGTATCTCTATGGCTACACCTTC. Translating it yields CASSDPPGQYLYGYTF.

The rearrangement uses TRBV21-1 and TRBJ2-7; whether TRBD2, the table's D call, matches the DNA was not checked. TRBV21-1 represents a pseudogene. This CDR3 is 19 amino acids long. The CDR3 sequence is CASSKVKGLAGGQSYEQYF. The CDR3 nucleotides read TGTGCCAGCAGCAAAGTTAAGGGGCTAGCGGGGGGGCAATCCTACGAGCAGTACTTC.

The table lists this clone with a few counts. This chain connects TRBV9 to TRBJ1-4, with D possibly TRBD1 on 6 matching bases. Germline values: CDR1 SGDLS, CDR2 YYNGEE. V lost 2 bases and J lost 4, with 12 bases in between. The CDR3 covers 15 residues. The CDR3 is CASSVRGGLNEKLFF. The CDR3 nucleotides read TGTGCCAGCAGCGTCCGCGGGGGGCTTAATGAAAAACTGTTTTTT.

This clone occurred once. V is TRBV9 and J is TRBJ1-1; D may be TRBD1 (5 bases). Trimming left V 0 bases short and J 4 bases short, with 13 bases between. Germline lookup yields CDR1 SGDLS and CDR2 YYNGEE. The CDR3 extends over 15 amino acids. CDR3 coding DNA: TGTGCCAGCAGCGTAGAGGTAGGGGAACCCACTGAAGCTTTCTTT. Translation: CASSVEVGEPTEAFF.

This chain joins TRBV2 and TRBJ2-7, with D hard to call. Germline assignment: CDR1 SNHLY and CDR2 FYNNEI. The CDR3 is 13 amino acids. Between the trimmed V and J ends, which lost 3 bases and 1 base, there was a span of 7 bases. The CDR3 sequence: CASSDSRSYEQYF. CDR3 nucleotide sequence: TGTGCCAGCAGTGACTCCAGGTCCTACGAGCAGTACTTC.

The chain joins TRBV7-9 to TRBJ2-7; 8 nucleotides line up with TRBD1. CDR3 length: 15 amino acids. The germline CDR1 and CDR2 sequences are SEHNR and FQNEAQ (reference sequence). V lost 5 bases and J lost 1; bases outside the gene matches: 7. Here the CDR3 reads CASSRQRTGSYEQYF. In DNA form, the CDR3 reads TGTGCCAGCAGCAGACAAAGGACAGGGTCCTACGAGCAGTACTTC.

V and J are TRBV7-9 and TRBJ1-3, with TRBD1 matching over 7 bases. The CDR3 totals 16 residues. Germline trimming cut 5 bases from V and 7 bases from J; bases unmatched to any gene: 14. In germline, CDR1 is SEHNR, CDR2 FQNEAQ (reference sequence). This chain's CDR3 is CASSGINDRAENTIYF. The CDR3 region has the DNA TGTGCCAGCAGCGGAATAAATGACAGGGCGGAGAACACCATATATTTT.

This clone was recorded a few times. V usage is TRBV6-5 and J usage is TRBJ1-1; D perhaps matches TRBD1 (6 bases). V was shortened by 4 bases and J by 1 base, with 10 bases between the two germline ends. Germline CDR1 and CDR2: MNHEY and SVGAGI. The CDR3 has 14 amino acids. CDR3 region: CASSWGHGNTEAFF. The CDR3 bases are TGTGCCAGCAGTTGGGGGCATGGGAACACTGAAGCTTTCTTT.

This clone was seen more than once but under ten times. The genes are TRBV7-9 and TRBJ1-3, with D maybe TRBD1 (6 bases). Trimming took off 5 bases at V and 0 bases at J, with 14 bases between the two ends. Per the germline V gene, CDR1 is SEHNR and CDR2 is FQNEAQ (reference sequence). The CDR3 consists of 16 residues. CDR3 bases: TGTGCCAGCAGCGCCCGACAGGTTTACTCTGGAAACACCATATATTTT. Translation gives CASSARQVYSGNTIYF.

The chain joins TRBV5-8 to TRBJ2-7, with 12 bases matching TRBD2. This CDR3 comprises 15 residues. CDR1 SGHTS and CDR2 YDEGEE come from the germline V gene. V lost 3 bases, J lost 3 bases, and 4 bases stayed unmatched. The CDR3 bases are TGTGCCAGCAGCTCTCTAGCGGGGGGGCTCTACGAGCAGTACTTC. Protein product: CASSSLAGGLYEQYF.

This clone came up a few times. One junction end disagrees with the germline gene, perhaps due to a read error. The chain couples TRBV5-8 to TRBJ1-1; the D is unclear. Germline V lookup: CDR1 SGHTS, CDR2 YDEGEE. The CDR3 is made up of 17 amino acids. This CDR3 is CASSYSTIIGMGTVAFF. CDR3 coding DNA: TGTGCCAGCAGCTACTCGACTATAATAGGGATGGGCACTGTAGCTTTCTTT.

The chain employs TRBV28 and TRBJ2-5; D is unclear. The J call may be wrong; the DNA end is better matched by TRBJ2-7. The CDR3 is made up of 12 amino acids. Germline lookup yields CDR1 MDHEN and CDR2 SYDVKM. CDR3 sequence reads: CASSFGFYEQYF. CDR3 nucleotides: TGTGCCAGCAGTTTTGGTTTCTACGAGCAGTACTTC.

The rearrangement uses TRBV5-1 and TRBJ2-7; 9 nucleotides align to TRBD1. J gave up 6 bases and V 5 bases, and 6 bases lay outside the gene matches. The CDR3 spans 13 residues. Germline CDR1 SGHRS, CDR2 YFSETQ. The CDR3 bases are TGCGCCAGCAGAATGGGACAGGGAGTCGAGCAGTACTTC. Protein product: CASRMGQGVEQYF. The complete variable domain, with remaining parts taken from reference TRBV5-1 and TRBJ2-7, reads KAGVTQTPRYLIKTRGQQVTLSCSPISGHRSVSWYQQTPGQGLQFLFEYFSETQRNKGNFPGRFSGRQFSNSRSEMNVSTLELGDSALYLCASRMGQGVEQYFGPGTRLTVT.

The J gene is TRBJ2-7, the V gene TRBV7-9, with TRBD1 matching 11 bases. Germline V gene data show CDR1 as SEHNR and CDR2 as FQNEAQ (reference sequence). CDR3 length: 13 amino acids. V shed 5 bases and J 6 bases; nucleotides not matched to a gene: 3. CDR3 coding DNA: TGTGCCAGCAGCCGGACAGGGGGCTCCGAGCAGTACTTC. Its translation is CASSRTGGSEQYF.

In its sample, this clone was seen a few times. The J gene is TRBJ2-7, the V gene TRBV7-9; 9 bases fit TRBD1. V trimming: 4 bases; J trimming: 0 bases; junction bases outside the gene matches: 4. The length of the CDR3 is 15 residues. CDR1 and CDR2 (germline): SEHNR, FQNEAQ (reference sequence). CDR3 sequence (DNA): TGTGCCAGCAGCTCTGGACAGGGGACCTCCTACGAGCAGTACTTC. Amino acids: CASSSGQGTSYEQYF.

The genes are TRBV28 and TRBJ2-7, with a weak D call TRBD2 (5 bases). The CDR3 spans 15 residues. V was clipped by 6 bases and J by 3 bases, with 18 bases between them. In germline, CDR1 is MDHEN, CDR2 SYDVKM. CDR3 DNA: TGTGCCAGCAGCCTCGGTGGCGGGTCCGACTACGAGCAGTACTTC. Translated: CASSLGGGSDYEQYF. Based on the CDR3 plus reference TRBV28 and TRBJ2-7, the full variable domain is DVKVTQSSRYLVKRTGEKVFLECVQDMDHENMFWYRQDPGLGLRLIYFSYDVKMKEKGDIPEGYSVSREKKERFSLILESASTNQTSMYLCASSLGGGSDYEQYFGPGTRLTVT.

J is TRBJ1-1 and V is TRBV28; no definite D call. The CDR3 covers 14 residues. V lost 7 bases and J lost 2, with 14 bases in between. CDR1 is MDHEN and CDR2 is SYDVKM in the germline V gene. The CDR3 DNA reads TGTGCCAGCACCGAGCGGAGCACAAACACTGAAGCTTTCTTT. This gives the protein CASTERSTNTEAFF.

This rearrangement joins TRBV7-9 to TRBJ2-7; 12 positions agree with TRBD2. The germline V gene has CDR1 SEHNR and CDR2 FQNEAQ (reference sequence). This CDR3 comprises 15 residues. V trimming: 4 bases; J trimming: 2 bases; junction bases outside the gene matches: 3. DNA for the CDR3: TGTGCCAGCAGCTCGGGGACTAGCGGGCCCTACGAGCAGTACTTC. The encoded protein is CASSSGTSGPYEQYF.

This chain uses TRBV9 with TRBJ2-3; D not resolved. The CDR3 consists of 15 residues. V shed 3 bases and J shed 0 bases, with 11 bases lying between them. Germline CDR1 SGDLS, CDR2 YYNGEE. In nucleotides, the CDR3 is TGTGCCAGCAGCGATGTCACATCTAGCACAGATACGCAGTATTTT. Amino acid sequence: CASSDVTSSTDTQYF.

The rearrangement joins TRBV6-5 to TRBJ1-1; no clear D gene. V gave up 0 bases and J gave up 1 base, with 3 bases separating them. The CDR3 consists of 13 residues. CDR1 and CDR2 (germline): MNHEY, SVGAGI. CDR3 DNA: TGTGCCAGCAGTTACTCGCGGAACACTGAAGCTTTCTTT. Translation gives CASSYSRNTEAFF.

The V gene is TRBV5-1, the J gene TRBJ2-7, with D perhaps TRBD2 (5 bases). V lost 0 bases to trimming and J lost 5 bases, with 12 bases between them. This CDR3 is 14 amino acids long. CDR1 is SGHRS, CDR2 YFSETQ, per germline. The CDR3 loop reads CASSLARGLNEQYF. As DNA, the CDR3 is TGCGCCAGCAGCTTGGCCCGGGGATTGAACGAGCAGTACTTC.

The chain couples TRBV20-1 to TRBJ2-7; D ambiguous. This CDR3 has 11 amino acids. The germline gives CDR1 DFQATT, CDR2 SNEGSKA (reference sequence). The V end lost 3 bases, the J end lost 3 bases, and 6 bases lay between the germline ends. The CDR3 nucleotides read TGCAGTGCTAGGGCCATCTACGAGCAGTACTTC. Translation gives CSARAIYEQYF.

The rearrangement joins TRBV6-6 to TRBJ2-7; 9 bases line up with TRBD1. The V and J ends lost 2 bases and 2 bases, in that order; junction bases with no gene match: 7. Germline CDR1 MNHNY, CDR2 SVGAGI (reference sequence). This CDR3 is 16 amino acids long. CDR3 coding DNA: TGTGCCAGCAGTTACGGACAGGGGCGGAGAACCTACGAGCAGTACTTC. Encoded protein: CASSYGQGRRTYEQYF.

The V and J genes are TRBV11-3 and TRBJ1-2, with 9 bases lining up with TRBD1. Trimming cost V 6 bases and J 8 bases; bases outside gene matches: 10. Germline CDR1 reads SGHNT; CDR2 reads YENEEA. The CDR3 is 14 amino acids. The CDR3 loop reads CASSSTGGTGGYTF. The DNA of the CDR3 is TGTGCCAGCAGTTCGACAGGGGGGACGGGGGGCTACACCTTC.